This record concerns one T cell receptor (beta chain) sequence. The sample is drawn from a study of blood T cell repertoires in COVID-19. The germline gives CDR1 GTSNPN, CDR2 SVGIG (reference sequence). The CDR3 spans 14 residues. Trimming left V 2 bases short and J 2 bases short, with 12 bases between. Only in-frame clones appear in the TCRdb table, and some are missing; sequencing was by immunoSEQ multiplex PCR. Of over 130,000 clones listed, around four fifths are singletons. This clonotype was sampled from a woman of 80 years or more with acute or convalescent COVID-19. Sequencing input: peripheral blood. The chain combines TRBV30 with TRBJ1-2; a possible D gene is TRBD1 (5 bases). The CDR3 loop is CAWSTGAPNYGYTF. CDR3 coding DNA: TGTGCCTGGAGTACAGGAGCACCCAACTATGGCTACACCTTC.